The 5 T cell receptor beta chains below all came from one sample that was sequenced in a study of T cell repertoires in cytomegalovirus infection. TCRdb called the reads again in MiXCR, with one record for every CDR3 protein. The sample contains about 920,000 distinct CDR3 sequences, around a third of which appear only once. What these receptors recognize is not known. The source was cultured CD8+ T cells from PBMCs, collected from culture after CMV antigen stimulation. Receptor source: a human donor in good health (CMV status not recorded). Some clones in this sample may be carry-over from other donors' samples.

Written as DNA, the CDR3 is TGTGCCAGCAGTTTGCGGGACAGGATAATAGCGAATTCACCCCTCCACTTT. Encoded protein: CASSLRDRIIANSPLHF. The chain has TRBV28 and TRBJ1-6, with 8 bases fitting TRBD1. CDR1 is MDHEN, CDR2 SYDVKM, per germline. The length of the CDR3 is 17 residues. With V trimmed by 3 bases and J by 7 bases, 11 bases remained unmatched.

V and J are TRBV10-3 and TRBJ2-2; D possibly corresponds to TRBD2 (6 bases). The germline V gene has CDR1 ENHRY and CDR2 SYGVKD. Trimming shortened V by 5 bases and J by 7 bases, and 11 bases separated the two germline ends. This CDR3 has 13 residues. The CDR3 nucleotides read TGTGCCATCAGTCCTGAGGACTACGGGGAGCTGTTTTTT. Translating gives CAISPEDYGELFF.

This clonotype was detected only a few times. The chain is built from TRBV27 and TRBJ2-2; D not certain. From germline, CDR1 is MNHEY and CDR2 SMNVEV (reference sequence). The CDR3 length is 12 residues. Trimming stripped 8 bases from V and 6 bases from J, with 10 bases between. CDR3 coding DNA: TGTGCCAGCGGGTCTCGGGCCGGGGAGCTGTTTTTT. The encoded protein is CASGSRAGELFF.

The chain is built from TRBV7-8 and TRBJ2-3, with D unclear. Trimming left V 8 bases short and J 1 base short, with 10 bases between. The CDR3 extends over 13 amino acids. CDR1 SGHVS and CDR2 FQNEAQ come from the germline V gene. The CDR3 sequence is CASYPPGTDTQYF. The CDR3 nucleotides are TGTGCCAGCTACCCCCCCGGCACAGATACGCAGTATTTT.

V gene TRBV15 combines with J gene TRBJ2-2, with D hard to call. CDR1 is LNHNV and CDR2 is YYDKDF in the germline V gene (reference sequence). Trimming removed 0 bases at V and 5 bases at J, with 4 bases between. The CDR3 length is 13 residues. The CDR3 region is CATSRDLTGELFF. In DNA, the CDR3 is TGTGCCACCAGCAGAGATCTTACCGGGGAGCTGTTTTTT.